This TCR beta chain was observed in a study of blood T cell repertoires in COVID-19. Points on this clone: Other DNA sequences in the same sample also yield this CDR3.

Participants were aged about 18 to 100 years from more than 20 US areas. TCRdb's table, derived via immunoSEQ multiplex PCR, lists solely in-frame clones and lacks some. The top ten clones hold around 3.2% of a sample with 140,000 to 150,000 clones, roughly 86% of them seen once. The germline V gene has CDR1 SGHTA and CDR2 FQGNSA. Germline trimming cut 3 bases from V and 5 bases from J; bases unmatched to any gene: 1. The CDR3 has 13 residues. Sequencing input: PBMCs or T cells enriched from blood (not recorded which). The chain links TRBV7-2 to TRBJ1-2; 9 nucleotides line up with TRBD1. The clonotype was recovered from a woman aged 45-65 years with acute COVID-19. For the CDR3, the DNA is TGTGCCAGCAGCTTGGGACAGGGTTATGGCTACACCTTC. It is translated as CASSLGQGYGYTF.